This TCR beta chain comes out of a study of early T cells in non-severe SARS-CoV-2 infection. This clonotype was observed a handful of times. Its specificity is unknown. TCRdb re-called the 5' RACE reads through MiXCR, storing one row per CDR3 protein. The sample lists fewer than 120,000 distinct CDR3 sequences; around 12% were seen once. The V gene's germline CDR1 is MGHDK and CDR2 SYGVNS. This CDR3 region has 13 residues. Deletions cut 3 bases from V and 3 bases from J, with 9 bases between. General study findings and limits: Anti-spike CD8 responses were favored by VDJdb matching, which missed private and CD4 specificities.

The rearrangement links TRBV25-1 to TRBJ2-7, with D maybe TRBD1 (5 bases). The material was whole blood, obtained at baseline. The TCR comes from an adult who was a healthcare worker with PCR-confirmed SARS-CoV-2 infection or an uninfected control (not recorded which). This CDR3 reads CASSDRVGYEQYF. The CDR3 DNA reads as TGTGCCAGCAGTGACAGGGTGGGCTACGAGCAGTACTTC.